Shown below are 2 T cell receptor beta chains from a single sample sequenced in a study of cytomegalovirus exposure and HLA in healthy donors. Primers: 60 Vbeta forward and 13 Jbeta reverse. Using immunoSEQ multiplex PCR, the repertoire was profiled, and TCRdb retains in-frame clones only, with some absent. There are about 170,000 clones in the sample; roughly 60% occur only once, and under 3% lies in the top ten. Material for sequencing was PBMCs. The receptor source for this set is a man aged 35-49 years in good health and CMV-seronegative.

CDR3 in DNA: TGTGCCAGCGGCAGGGGATATAATTCACCCCTCCACTTT. Its protein product is CASGRGYNSPLHF. The chain carries TRBV5-6 and TRBJ1-6; D perhaps matches TRBD1 (6 bases). CDR1 SGHDT and CDR2 YYEEEE come from the germline V gene. The CDR3 loop spans 13 amino acids. V lost 7 bases, J lost 4 bases, and 9 bases lay in between.

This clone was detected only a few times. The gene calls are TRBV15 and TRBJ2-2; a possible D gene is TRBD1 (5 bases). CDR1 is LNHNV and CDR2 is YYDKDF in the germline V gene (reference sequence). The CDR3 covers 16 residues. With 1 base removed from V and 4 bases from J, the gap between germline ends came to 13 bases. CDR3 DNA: TGTGCCACCAGCAGAGGGGGTTTCAGGGCCACCGGGGAGCTGTTTTTT. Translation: CATSRGGFRATGELFF.